The entry below gives a single TCR beta chain sequence along with its context. Its matching antigen is unknown. This sample was included in a study of vaccination and CD4 T cells after COVID-19. Study as a whole: Six males and four females, two Hispanic, made up the convalescents. Overlapping spike peptides served as the stimulus for the cells. These peptides came from SARS-CoV-2 and from the common cold coronaviruses HCoV-NL63, HCoV-OC43 and HCoV-229E.

CDR3 length equals 11 residues. V lost 2 bases and J 10 bases, leaving 11 bases between the germline ends. CDR1 DFQATT and CDR2 SNEGSKA come from the germline V gene (reference sequence). Treatment defined: approximately 9-day PBMC culture with coronavirus spike peptide pools or control peptides (ViraFEST assay). Having spent around 9 days in culture, CD4+ T cells were then isolated by negative selection. The study sequenced cultured CD4+ T cell DNA using the Oncomine TCR Beta short-read assay. TCRdb independently ran MiXCR on the PCR reads; one entry per CDR3 protein. The profile shows more than 12,000 distinct CDR3 sequences, just under 80% of them singletons.

This sequence joins TRBV20-1 and TRBJ1-1; maybe TRBD1 (6 bases). The TCR was taken from a human donor who received a COVID-19 vaccine. Sequences were derived from CD4+ T cells from blood, cultured in vitro, sampled after SARS-CoV-2 vaccination. In DNA, the CDR3 is TGCAGTGCTAGATCTATCAGGGGAGCTTTCTTT. Amino acid sequence: CSARSIRGAFF.